This paragraph reports one TCR beta chain. Enrolled during active infection, Seattle patients were then followed longitudinally. The CDR3 extends over 13 amino acids. V was trimmed by 3 bases and J by 4 bases, leaving 7 bases between them. Germline assignment: CDR1 LGHDT and CDR2 YNNKEL (reference sequence). The data stem from a study of blood T cell repertoires in COVID-19. Across the whole study: The analysed material was cDNA or gDNA that came from T cells, B-cell-depleted T cells, or PBMCs.

In the original workflow: Reference gene primers were amplified, and this amplification served to estimate nucleated cell counts. The assay was immunoSEQ multiplex PCR, and TCRdb's table has in-frame clones only and misses some. V and J calls and clone size are those listed in that table; D and trimming were worked out from the DNA. The sample consists of 150,000 to 170,000 clones, under 85% of them appearing once. V is TRBV3-1 (or the pseudogene TRBV3-2) and J is TRBJ1-5; the D is unclear. This clonotype was sampled from a man between 60 and 70 years old with COVID-19, enrolled during active disease. The sequencing sample was made of peripheral blood. In DNA form, the CDR3 reads TGTGCCAGCAGCCACCAGACAAATCAGCCCCAGCATTTT. Its protein product is CASSHQTNQPQHF.